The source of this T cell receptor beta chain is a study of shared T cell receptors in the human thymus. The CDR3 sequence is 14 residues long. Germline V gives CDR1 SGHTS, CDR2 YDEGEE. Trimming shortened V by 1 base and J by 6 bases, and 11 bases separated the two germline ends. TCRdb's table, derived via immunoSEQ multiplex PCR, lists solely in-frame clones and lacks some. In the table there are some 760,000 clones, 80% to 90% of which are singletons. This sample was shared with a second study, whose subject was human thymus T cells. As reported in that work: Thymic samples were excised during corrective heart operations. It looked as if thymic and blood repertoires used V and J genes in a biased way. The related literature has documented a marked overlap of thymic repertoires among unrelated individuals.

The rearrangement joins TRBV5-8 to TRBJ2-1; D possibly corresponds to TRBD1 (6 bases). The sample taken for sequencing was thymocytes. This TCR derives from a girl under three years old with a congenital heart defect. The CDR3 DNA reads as TGTGCCAGCAGCTTGCGTAACAGGGTCAATGAGCAGTTCTTC. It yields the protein CASSLRNRVNEQFF.